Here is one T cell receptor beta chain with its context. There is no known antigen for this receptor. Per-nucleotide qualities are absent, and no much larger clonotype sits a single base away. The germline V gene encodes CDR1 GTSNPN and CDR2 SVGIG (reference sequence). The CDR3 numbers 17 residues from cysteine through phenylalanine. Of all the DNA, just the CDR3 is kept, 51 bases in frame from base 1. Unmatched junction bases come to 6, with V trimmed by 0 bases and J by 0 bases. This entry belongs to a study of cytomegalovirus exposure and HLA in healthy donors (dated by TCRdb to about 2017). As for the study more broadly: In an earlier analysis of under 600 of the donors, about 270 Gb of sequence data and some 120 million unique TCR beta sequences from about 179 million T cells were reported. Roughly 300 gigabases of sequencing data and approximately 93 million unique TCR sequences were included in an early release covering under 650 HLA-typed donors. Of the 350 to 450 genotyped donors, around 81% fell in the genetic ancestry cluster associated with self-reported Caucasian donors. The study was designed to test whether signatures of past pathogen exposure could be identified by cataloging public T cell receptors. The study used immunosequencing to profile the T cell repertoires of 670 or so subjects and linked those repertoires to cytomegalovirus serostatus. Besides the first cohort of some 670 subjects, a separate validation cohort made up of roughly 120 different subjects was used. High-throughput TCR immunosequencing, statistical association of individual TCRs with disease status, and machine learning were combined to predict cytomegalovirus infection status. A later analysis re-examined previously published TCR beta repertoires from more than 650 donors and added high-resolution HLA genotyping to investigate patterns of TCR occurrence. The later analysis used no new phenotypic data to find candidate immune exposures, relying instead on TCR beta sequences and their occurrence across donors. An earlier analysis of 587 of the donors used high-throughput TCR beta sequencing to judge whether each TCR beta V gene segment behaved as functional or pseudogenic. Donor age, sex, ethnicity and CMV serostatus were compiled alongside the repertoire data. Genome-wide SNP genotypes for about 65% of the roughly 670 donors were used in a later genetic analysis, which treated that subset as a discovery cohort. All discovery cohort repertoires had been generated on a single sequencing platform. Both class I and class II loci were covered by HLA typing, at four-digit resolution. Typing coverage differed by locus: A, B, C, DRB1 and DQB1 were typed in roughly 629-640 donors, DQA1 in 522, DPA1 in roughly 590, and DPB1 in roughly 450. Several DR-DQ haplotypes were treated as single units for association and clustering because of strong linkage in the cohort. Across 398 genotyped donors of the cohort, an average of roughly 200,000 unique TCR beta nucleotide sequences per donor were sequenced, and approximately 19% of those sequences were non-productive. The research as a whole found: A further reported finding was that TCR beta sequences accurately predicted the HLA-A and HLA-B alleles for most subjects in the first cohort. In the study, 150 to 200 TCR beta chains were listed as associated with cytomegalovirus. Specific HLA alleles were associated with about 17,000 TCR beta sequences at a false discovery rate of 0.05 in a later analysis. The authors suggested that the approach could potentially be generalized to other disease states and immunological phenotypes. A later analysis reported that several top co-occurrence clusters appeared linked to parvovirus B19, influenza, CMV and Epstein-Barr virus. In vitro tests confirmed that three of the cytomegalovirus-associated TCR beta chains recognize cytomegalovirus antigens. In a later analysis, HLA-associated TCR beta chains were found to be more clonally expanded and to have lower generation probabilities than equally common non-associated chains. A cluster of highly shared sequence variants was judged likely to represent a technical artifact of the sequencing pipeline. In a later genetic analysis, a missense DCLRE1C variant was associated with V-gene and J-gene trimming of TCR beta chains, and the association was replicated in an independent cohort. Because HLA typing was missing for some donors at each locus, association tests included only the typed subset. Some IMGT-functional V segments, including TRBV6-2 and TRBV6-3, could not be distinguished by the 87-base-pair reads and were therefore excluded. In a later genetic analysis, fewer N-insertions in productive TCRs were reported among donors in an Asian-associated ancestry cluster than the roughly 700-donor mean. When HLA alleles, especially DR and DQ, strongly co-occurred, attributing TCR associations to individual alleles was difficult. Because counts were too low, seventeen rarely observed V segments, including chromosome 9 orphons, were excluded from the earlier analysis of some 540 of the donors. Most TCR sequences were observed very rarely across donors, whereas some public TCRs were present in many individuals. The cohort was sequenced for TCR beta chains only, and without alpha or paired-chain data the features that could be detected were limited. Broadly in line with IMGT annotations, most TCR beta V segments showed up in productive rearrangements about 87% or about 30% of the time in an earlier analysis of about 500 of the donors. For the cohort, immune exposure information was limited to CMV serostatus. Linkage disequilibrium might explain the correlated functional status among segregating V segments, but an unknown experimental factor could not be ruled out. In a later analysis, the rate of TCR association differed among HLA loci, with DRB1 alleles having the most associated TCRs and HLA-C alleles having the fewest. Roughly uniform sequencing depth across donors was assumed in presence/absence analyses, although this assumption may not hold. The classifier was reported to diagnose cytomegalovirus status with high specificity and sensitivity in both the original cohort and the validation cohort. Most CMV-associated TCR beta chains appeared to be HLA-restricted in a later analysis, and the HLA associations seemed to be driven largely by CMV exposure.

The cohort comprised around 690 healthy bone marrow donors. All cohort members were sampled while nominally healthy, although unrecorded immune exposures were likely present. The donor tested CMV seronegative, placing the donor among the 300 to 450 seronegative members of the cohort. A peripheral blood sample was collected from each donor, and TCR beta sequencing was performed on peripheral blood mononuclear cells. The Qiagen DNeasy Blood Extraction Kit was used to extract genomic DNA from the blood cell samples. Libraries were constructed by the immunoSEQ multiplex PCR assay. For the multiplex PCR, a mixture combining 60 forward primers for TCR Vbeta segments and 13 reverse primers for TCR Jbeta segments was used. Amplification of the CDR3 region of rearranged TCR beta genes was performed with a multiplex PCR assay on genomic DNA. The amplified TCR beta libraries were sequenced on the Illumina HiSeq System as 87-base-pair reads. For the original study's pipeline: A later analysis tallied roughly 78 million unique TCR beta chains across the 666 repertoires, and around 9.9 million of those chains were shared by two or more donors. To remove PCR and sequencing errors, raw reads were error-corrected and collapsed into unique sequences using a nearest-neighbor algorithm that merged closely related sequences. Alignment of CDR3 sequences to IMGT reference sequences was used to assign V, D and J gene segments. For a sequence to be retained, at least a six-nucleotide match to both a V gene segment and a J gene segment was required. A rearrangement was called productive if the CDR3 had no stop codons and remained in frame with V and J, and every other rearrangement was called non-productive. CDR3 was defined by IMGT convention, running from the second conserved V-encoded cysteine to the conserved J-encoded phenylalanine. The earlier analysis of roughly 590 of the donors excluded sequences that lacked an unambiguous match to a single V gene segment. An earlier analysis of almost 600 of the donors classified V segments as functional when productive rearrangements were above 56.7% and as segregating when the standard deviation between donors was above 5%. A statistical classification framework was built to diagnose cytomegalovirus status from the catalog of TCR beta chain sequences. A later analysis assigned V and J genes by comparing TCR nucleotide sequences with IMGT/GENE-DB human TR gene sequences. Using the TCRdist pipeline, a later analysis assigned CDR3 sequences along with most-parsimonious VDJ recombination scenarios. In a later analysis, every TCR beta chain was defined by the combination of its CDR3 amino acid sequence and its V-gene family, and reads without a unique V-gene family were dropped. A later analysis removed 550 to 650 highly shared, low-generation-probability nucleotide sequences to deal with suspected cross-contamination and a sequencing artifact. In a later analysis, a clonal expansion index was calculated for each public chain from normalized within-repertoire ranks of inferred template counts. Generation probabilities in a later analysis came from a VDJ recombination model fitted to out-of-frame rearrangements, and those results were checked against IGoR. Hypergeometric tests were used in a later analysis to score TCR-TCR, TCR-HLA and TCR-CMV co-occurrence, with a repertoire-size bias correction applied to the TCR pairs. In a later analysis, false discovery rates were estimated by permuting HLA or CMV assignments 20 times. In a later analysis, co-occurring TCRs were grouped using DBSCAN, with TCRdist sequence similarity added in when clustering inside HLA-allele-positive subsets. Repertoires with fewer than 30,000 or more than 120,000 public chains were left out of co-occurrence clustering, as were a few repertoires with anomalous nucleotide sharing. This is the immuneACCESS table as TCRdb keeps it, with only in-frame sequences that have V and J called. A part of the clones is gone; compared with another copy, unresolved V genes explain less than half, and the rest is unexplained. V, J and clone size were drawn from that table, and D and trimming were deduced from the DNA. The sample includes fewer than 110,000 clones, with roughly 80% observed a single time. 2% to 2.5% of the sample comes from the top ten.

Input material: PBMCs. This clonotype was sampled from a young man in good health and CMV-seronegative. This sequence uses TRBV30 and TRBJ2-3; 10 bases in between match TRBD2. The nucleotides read TGTGCCTGGAGTGTAATTAGGACTAGCGGCAGCACAGATACGCAGTATTTT. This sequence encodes CAWSVIRTSGSTDTQYF. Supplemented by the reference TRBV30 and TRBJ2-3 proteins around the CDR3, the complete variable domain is SQTIHQWPATLVQPVGSPLSLECTVEGTSNPNLYWYRQAAGRGLQLLFYSVGIGQISSEVPQNLSASRPQDRQFILSSKKLLLSDSGFYLCAWSVIRTSGSTDTQYFGPGTRLTVL.